This T cell receptor beta chain appears in the sequencing data of a study of identifying expanded T cells in peripheral blood. About this clone itself: Its antigen is unidentified.

From germline, CDR1 is SQVTM and CDR2 ANQGSEA. With V trimmed by 7 bases and J by 5 bases, 7 bases remained unmatched. There are 12 residues in the CDR3. Study-wide results and limits: Clone count variance between approximately two-week samples rose with total template count. Technical replicates showed about 1.1 changed clones; roughly two weeks around 15; four weeks 19.

Collection occurred without any documented infections or immune events in donors. This table comes from immunoSEQ multiplex PCR, and its TCRdb copy is limited to in-frame clones, with some not included. The repertoire holds about 54,000 clones, about nine tenths seen once, with about 3.7% in the top ten. The sequence came from a person between 18 and 75 years old in good health. The chain uses TRBV29-1 and TRBJ1-2; 7 nucleotides match TRBD1. The sequenced sample was blood. CDR3 region: CSDTGTAYGYTF. DNA for the CDR3: TGCAGCGACACCGGGACAGCTTATGGCTACACCTTC.